Included here is one T cell receptor beta chain sequence, with context. Total RNA was isolated from each sample in quantities of at least 5 micrograms. PCR was performed a second time for about 7 to 11 cycles using a sample-barcoded 5' primer and a J-beta primer mix. In TCRdb, the 5' RACE reads were re-called with MiXCR into one record per CDR3 protein. The repertoire has 550,000 to 700,000 distinct CDR3 sequences, about 26% of them found once; the top ten carry around 20%. The CDR3 totals 15 residues. Unmatched junction bases numbered 6, after V lost 2 bases and J lost 6 bases. Per germline, CDR1 SNHLY and CDR2 FYNNEI. The data originate from a study of blood T cells in healthy people across ages.

This sequence was found in a woman between 65 and 79 years old in good health. The chain recombines TRBV2 with TRBJ2-7; 11 positions agree with TRBD1. Sequenced input: blood. The CDR3 nucleotides are TGTGCCAGCAGTGAACTTGGGACAGGGGGTATCGAGCAGTACTTC. Translating it yields CASSELGTGGIEQYF.